This TCR beta chain is drawn from a study of blood T cell repertoires in COVID-19. Study overall: Sites across the United States, Italy and Spain contributed samples from acute and convalescent COVID-19. From T cells, B-cell-depleted T cells, or PBMCs came the material, which was cDNA or gDNA.

TCRdb's copy holds only in-frame clones and misses some; the assay was immunoSEQ multiplex PCR. The sample has 150,000 to 200,000 clones, about 88% seen once; the top ten hold 5.5% to 8.5%. The germline V gene encodes CDR1 SEHNR and CDR2 FQNEAQ (reference sequence). The CDR3 consists of 16 residues. Trimming cost V 2 bases and J 1 base, with 15 bases left between them. The rearrangement joins TRBV7-9 to TRBJ2-7; D uncertain. This clonotype was obtained from an elderly woman in a cohort sampled during active or convalescent COVID-19. The sequenced material came from peripheral blood. The CDR3 reads CASSLYSYSLSYEQYF. For the CDR3, the DNA is TGTGCCAGCAGCTTATACAGCTATTCTCTTTCCTACGAGCAGTACTTC. The entire variable domain, with the rest obtained from reference TRBV7-9 and TRBJ2-7, is as follows: DTGVSQNPRHKITKRGQNVTFRCDPISEHNRLYWYRQTLGQGPEFLTYFQNEAQLEKSRLLSDRFSAERPKGSFSTLEIQRTEQGDSAMYLCASSLYSYSLSYEQYFGPGTRLTVT.